This T cell receptor (beta chain) comes out of a study of blood T cells in healthy people across ages. As for the study in general: Per two T cells, about one barcoded beta molecule was captured through template switching.

The CDR3 runs to 16 residues. The V end was cut by 6 bases, the J end by 3 bases, with 18 bases between. Alongside a J-beta primer mix, a sample-barcoded 5' primer served in a second PCR lasting roughly 6 to 12 cycles. TCRdb reanalysed the 5' RACE reads using MiXCR and keeps one entry per CDR3 protein. The data hold 630,000 or so distinct CDR3 sequences, with about 30% observed a single time. Study observations and caveats: Not knowing donor CMV status may have confounded expanded clonotype changes. More naive CD4+ cells and higher diversity were found in long-lived than in aged donors.

No fewer than 6 micrograms of total RNA were isolated from every sample. This clonotype has a count of ten or more. Its target is unknown. The sequence derives from an elderly woman in good health. The chain is built from TRBV12-3 or TRBV12-4 and TRBJ2-1; D gene unclear. The sample comprised blood. CDR3 residues: CASSLDIALYYNEQFF. Written as DNA, the CDR3 is TGTGCCAGCAGCCTTGACATCGCCCTTTACTACAATGAGCAGTTCTTC.